This TCR beta chain stems from a study of EBV T-cell therapy then PD-1 blockade in nasopharyngeal carcinoma. Produced via immunoSEQ multiplex PCR; TCRdb's table is partial and in-frame only. Of over 20,000 clones listed, approximately 79% are singletons. With respect to this clone: The antigen remains undetermined.

Described time point: 266 days after commencement of treatment, after nivolumab therapy. The sample's treatment: AdE1-LMPpoly-expanded autologous EBV-specific T-cell therapy followed by anti-PD-1 nivolumab. This receptor was identified in a man aged 40-50 years with nasopharyngeal carcinoma. Here the sequenced sample was CD8+ T cells from blood, taken at day 266 from a patient whose treatment included autologous EBV-specific T cells and nivolumab.

This CDR3 reads CASSTTAEAFF. The CDR3 region has the DNA TGTGCCAGCAGCACGACAGCTGAAGCTTTCTTT. The chain links TRBV7-9 to TRBJ1-1, with D possibly being TRBD1 (5 bases). V was clipped by 5 bases and J by 6 bases, with 7 bases between them. The germline CDR1 and CDR2 sequences are SEHNR and FQNEAQ (reference sequence). This CDR3 is 11 amino acids long.